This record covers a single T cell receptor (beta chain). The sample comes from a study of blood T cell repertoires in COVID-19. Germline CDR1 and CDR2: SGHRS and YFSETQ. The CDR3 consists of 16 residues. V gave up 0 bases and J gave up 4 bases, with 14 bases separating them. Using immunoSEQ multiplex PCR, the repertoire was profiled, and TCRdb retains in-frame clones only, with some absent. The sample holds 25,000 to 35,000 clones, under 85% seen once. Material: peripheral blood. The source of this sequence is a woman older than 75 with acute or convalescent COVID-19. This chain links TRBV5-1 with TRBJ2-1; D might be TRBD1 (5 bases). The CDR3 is CASSLGWGRPYNEQFF. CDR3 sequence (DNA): TGCGCCAGCAGCTTGGGGTGGGGCAGGCCTTACAATGAGCAGTTCTTC.